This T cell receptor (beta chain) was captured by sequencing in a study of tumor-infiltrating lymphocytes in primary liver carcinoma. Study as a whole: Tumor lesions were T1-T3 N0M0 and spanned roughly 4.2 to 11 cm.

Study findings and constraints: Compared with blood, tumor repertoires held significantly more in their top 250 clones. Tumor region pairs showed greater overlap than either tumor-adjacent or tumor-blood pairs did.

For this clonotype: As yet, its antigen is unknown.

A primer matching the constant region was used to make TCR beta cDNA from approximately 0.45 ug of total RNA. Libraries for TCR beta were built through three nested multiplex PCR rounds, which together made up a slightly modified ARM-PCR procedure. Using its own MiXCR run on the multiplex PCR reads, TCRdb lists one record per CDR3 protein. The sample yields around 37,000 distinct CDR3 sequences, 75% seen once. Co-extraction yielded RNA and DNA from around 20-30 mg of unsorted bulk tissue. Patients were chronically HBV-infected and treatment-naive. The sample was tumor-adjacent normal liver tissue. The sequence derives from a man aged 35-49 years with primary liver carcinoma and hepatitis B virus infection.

CDR3 in DNA: TGTGCCATCGTTGGGGAGATAAACACCGGGGAGCTGTTTTTT. Encoded protein: CAIVGEINTGELFF. J is TRBJ2-2 and V is TRBV10-3, with a tentative D call TRBD2 (5 bases). This CDR3 contains 14 residues. The germline V and J ends were trimmed by 8 bases and 2 bases, with 12 bases remaining between them. CDR1 ENHRY and CDR2 SYGVKD come from the germline V gene.